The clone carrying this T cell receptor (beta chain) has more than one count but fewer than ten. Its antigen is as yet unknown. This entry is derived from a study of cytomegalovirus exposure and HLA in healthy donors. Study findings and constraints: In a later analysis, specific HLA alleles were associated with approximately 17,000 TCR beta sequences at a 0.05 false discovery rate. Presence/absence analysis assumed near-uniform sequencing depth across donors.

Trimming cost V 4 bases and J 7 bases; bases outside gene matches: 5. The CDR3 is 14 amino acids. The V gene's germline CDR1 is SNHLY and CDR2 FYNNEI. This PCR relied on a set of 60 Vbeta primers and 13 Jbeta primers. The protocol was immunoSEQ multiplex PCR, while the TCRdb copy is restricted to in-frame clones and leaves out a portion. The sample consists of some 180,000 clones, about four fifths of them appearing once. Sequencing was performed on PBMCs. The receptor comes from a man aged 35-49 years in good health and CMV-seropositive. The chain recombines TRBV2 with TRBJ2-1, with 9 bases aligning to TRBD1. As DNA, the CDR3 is TGTGCCAGCAGTGGGACAGGGGTTGGGAATGAGCAGTTCTTC. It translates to CASSGTGVGNEQFF. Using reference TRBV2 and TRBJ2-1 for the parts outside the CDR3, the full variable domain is EPEVTQTPSHQVTQMGQEVILRCVPISNHLYFYWYRQILGQKVEFLVSFYNNEISEKSEIFDDQFSVERPDGSNFTLKIRSTKLEDSAMYFCASSGTGVGNEQFFGPGTRLTVL.